A single sample gave rise to the 6 T cell receptor beta chains below, sequenced in a study of cytomegalovirus exposure and HLA in healthy donors. Clones were sequenced by immunoSEQ multiplex PCR, and TCRdb holds only the in-frame ones, with some missing. The sample holds about 130,000 clones, nearly 90% seen once. Sample: PBMCs. These receptors were collected from a young man in good health and CMV-seronegative.

This clone was detected only once. The CDR3 loop is CASSRPGNEQFF. DNA of the CDR3: TGTGCCAGCAGCAGGCCAGGCAATGAGCAGTTCTTC. V is TRBV6-1 and J is TRBJ2-1; D is unclear. V was shortened by 6 bases and J by 6 bases, with 9 bases between the two germline ends. This CDR3 has 12 amino acids. Germline-derived CDR1 and CDR2 are MNHNS and SASEGT.

The chain is built from TRBV6-6 and TRBJ2-5; weak D call: TRBD1 (6 bases). The CDR3 totals 12 residues. Trimming left V 5 bases short and J 2 bases short, with 6 bases between. CDR1 MNHNY and CDR2 SVGAGI come from the germline V gene (reference sequence). The CDR3 here is CASSGQQETQYF. The CDR3 nucleotides read TGTGCCAGCAGTGGACAGCAAGAGACCCAGTACTTC.

The rearrangement uses TRBV28 and TRBJ2-5; 7 positions agree with TRBD1. The CDR3 runs to 13 residues. The germline V gene encodes CDR1 MDHEN and CDR2 SYDVKM. The trim removed 6 bases at V and 4 bases at J, leaving 5 bases unmatched. The CDR3 protein is CASRGTERETQYF. The CDR3 DNA reads as TGTGCCAGCAGGGGGACAGAAAGAGAGACCCAGTACTTC.

The chain carries TRBV9 and TRBJ2-1; no clear D. CDR3 length: 15 residues. Germline CDR1 SGDLS, CDR2 YYNGEE. With 0 bases removed from V and 15 bases from J, the gap between germline ends came to 22 bases. This chain's CDR3 is CASSVGSTGSLVPFF. CDR3 in DNA: TGTGCCAGCAGCGTAGGATCCACCGGCTCCCTAGTGCCGTTCTTC.

This rearrangement joins TRBV4-1 to TRBJ2-1; 9 bases align to TRBD1. Trimming at V came to 4 bases and at J to 7 bases, leaving 8 bases not matched to a gene. The germline gives CDR1 MGHRA, CDR2 YSYEKL. CDR3 length: 15 amino acids. The CDR3 protein is CASSLQGALGNEQFF. Here the CDR3 DNA reads TGCGCCAGCAGCCTACAGGGGGCCCTAGGGAATGAGCAGTTCTTC.

V gene TRBV6-6 combines with J gene TRBJ2-7; 11 bases are a match to TRBD2. Per the germline V gene, CDR1 is MNHNY and CDR2 is SVGAGI (reference sequence). The CDR3 covers 14 residues. Trimming cost V 6 bases and J 7 bases; bases outside gene matches: 8. The CDR3 nucleotides are TGTGCCAGCAGCCTTAGCGGGGGGGCCGGGGAGCAGTACTTC. Translated: CASSLSGGAGEQYF.